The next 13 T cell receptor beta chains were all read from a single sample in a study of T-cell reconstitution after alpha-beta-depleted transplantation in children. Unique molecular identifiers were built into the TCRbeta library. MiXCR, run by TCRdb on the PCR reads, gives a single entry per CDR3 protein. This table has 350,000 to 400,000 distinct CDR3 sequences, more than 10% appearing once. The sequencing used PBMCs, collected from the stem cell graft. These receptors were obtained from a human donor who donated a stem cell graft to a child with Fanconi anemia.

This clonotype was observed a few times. Here the CDR3 reads CASTTVRVAAFF. In DNA, the CDR3 is TGTGCCAGCACGACAGTCCGGGTAGCAGCTTTCTTT. This sequence joins TRBV28 and TRBJ1-1, with D tentatively TRBD1 (5 bases). The CDR3 is 12 residues long. CDR1 MDHEN and CDR2 SYDVKM come from the germline V gene. The V and J ends lost 7 bases and 10 bases respectively, with 16 bases between them.

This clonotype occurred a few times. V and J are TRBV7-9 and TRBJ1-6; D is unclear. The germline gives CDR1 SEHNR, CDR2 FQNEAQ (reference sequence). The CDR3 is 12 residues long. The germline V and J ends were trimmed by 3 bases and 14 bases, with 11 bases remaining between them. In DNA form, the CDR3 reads TGTGCCAGCAGCTTCGGCCCGTCAACCCTCCACTTT. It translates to CASSFGPSTLHF.

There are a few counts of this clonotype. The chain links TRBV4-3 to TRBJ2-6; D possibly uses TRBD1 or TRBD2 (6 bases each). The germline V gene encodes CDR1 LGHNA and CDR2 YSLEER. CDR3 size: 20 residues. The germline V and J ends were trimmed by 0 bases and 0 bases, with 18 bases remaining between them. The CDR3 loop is CASSQDIRRDTSSGANVLTF. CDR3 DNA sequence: TGCGCCAGCAGCCAAGATATAAGGAGGGACACCAGCTCTGGGGCCAACGTCCTGACTTTC.

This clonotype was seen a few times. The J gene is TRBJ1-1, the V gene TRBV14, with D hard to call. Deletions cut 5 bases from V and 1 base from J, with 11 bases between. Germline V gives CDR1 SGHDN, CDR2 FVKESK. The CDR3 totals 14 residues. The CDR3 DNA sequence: TGTGCCAGCAGCAATAGCTTTCAGAACACTGAAGCTTTCTTT. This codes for CASSNSFQNTEAFF.

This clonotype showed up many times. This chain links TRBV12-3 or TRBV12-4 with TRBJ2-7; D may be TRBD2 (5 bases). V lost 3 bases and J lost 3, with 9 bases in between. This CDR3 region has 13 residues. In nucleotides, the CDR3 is TGTGCCAGCAGTTTGGGAGCATTCTACGAGCAGTACTTC. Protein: CASSLGAFYEQYF.

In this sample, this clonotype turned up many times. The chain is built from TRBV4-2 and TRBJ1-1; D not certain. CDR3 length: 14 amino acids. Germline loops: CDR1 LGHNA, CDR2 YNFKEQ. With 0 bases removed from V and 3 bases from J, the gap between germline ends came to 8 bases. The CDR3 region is CASSQDNRYTEAFF. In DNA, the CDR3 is TGTGCCAGCAGCCAAGATAACCGGTACACTGAAGCTTTCTTT.

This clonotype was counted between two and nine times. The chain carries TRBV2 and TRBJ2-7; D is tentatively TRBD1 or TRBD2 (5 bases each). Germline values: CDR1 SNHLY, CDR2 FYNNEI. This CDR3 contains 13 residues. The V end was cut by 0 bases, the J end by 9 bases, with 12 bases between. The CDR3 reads CASSEAVGGGQYV. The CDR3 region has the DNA TGTGCCAGCAGTGAAGCAGTAGGTGGGGGGCAGTACGTC.

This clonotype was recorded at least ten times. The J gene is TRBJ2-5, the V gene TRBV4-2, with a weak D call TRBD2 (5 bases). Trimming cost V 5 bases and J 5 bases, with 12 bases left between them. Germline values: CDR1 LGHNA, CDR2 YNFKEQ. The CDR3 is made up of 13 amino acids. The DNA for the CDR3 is TGTGCCAGCAGCGGAACGACTACGGAGACCCAGTACTTC. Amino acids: CASSGTTTETQYF.

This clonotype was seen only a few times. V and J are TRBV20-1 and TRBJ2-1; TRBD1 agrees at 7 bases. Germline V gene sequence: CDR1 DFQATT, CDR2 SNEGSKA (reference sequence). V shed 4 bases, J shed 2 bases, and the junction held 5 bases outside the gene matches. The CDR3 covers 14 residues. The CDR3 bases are TGCAGTGCTAAAAGACAGGGAGCCTACAATGAGCAGTTCTTC. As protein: CSAKRQGAYNEQFF.

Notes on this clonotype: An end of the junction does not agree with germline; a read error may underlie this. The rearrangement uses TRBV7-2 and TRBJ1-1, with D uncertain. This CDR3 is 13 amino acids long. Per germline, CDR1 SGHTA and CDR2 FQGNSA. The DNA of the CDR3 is TGTGCCAGCAGCTTAGTGGAACACACTGAACCTTTCTTT. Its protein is CASSLVEHTEPFF.

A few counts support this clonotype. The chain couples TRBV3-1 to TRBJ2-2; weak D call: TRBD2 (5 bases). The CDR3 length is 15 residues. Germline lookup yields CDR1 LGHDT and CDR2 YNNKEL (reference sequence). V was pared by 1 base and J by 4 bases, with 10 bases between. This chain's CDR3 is CASSQVEGITGELFF. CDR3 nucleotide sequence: TGTGCCAGCAGCCAAGTTGAGGGAATCACCGGGGAGCTGTTTTTT.

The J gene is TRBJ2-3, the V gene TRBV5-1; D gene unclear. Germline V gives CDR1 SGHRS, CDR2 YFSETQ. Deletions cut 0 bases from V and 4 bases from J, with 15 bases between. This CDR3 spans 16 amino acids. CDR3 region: CASSLGHLGTPDTQYF. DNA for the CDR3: TGCGCCAGCAGCTTGGGCCATCTCGGTACGCCAGATACGCAGTATTTT.

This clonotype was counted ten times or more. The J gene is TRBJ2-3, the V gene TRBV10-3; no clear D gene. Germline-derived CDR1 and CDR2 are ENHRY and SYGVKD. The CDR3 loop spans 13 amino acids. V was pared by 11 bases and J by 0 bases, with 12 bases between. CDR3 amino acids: CASKELSTDTQYF. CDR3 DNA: TGTGCCTCCAAGGAGCTTAGCACAGATACGCAGTATTTT.